This TCR beta chain came from a study of shared clonotypes between healthy human individuals. As concerns this clone: The antigen remains undetermined.

V was pared by 4 bases and J by 5 bases, with 18 bases of the junction left unmatched. This CDR3 contains 19 residues. Germline assignment: CDR1 LGHNA and CDR2 YNFKEQ. Execution of the assay was at deep level. Data came from immunoSEQ multiplex PCR; TCRdb stores just in-frame clones and leaves some out. The table records around 2.5 million clones, 93% of them present only once. Study observations and caveats: Clonotypes shared by all four donors outscored non-shared clonotypes in generation probability.

The TCR sequence derives from a man younger than 30 in good health. Some clones in this sample may be carry-over from other donors' samples. The sequenced sample consisted of naive CD4+ T cells from PBMCs. Regarding subset: CD45RA+ positively selected. The J gene is TRBJ1-5, the V gene TRBV4-2, with TRBD1 matching 9 bases. CDR3 protein: CASSREGPLQGAPYQPQHF. CDR3 coding DNA: TGTGCCAGCAGCCGAGAAGGTCCGCTACAGGGGGCTCCCTATCAGCCCCAGCATTTT.